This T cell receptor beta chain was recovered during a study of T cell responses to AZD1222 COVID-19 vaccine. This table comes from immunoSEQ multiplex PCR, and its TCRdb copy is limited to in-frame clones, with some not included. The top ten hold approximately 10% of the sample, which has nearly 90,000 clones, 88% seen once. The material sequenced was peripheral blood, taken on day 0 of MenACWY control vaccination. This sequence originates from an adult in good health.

The CDR3 coding sequence is TGCGCCAGCAGCCATACCCTACTAGAGAGGTACGAGCAGTACTTC. It translates to CASSHTLLERYEQYF. This chain connects TRBV4-3 to TRBJ2-7, with a tentative D call TRBD2 (5 bases). The CDR3 totals 15 residues. Germline V CDR1 and CDR2: LGHNA, YSLEER. V lost 3 bases and J 4 bases, leaving 16 bases between the germline ends.